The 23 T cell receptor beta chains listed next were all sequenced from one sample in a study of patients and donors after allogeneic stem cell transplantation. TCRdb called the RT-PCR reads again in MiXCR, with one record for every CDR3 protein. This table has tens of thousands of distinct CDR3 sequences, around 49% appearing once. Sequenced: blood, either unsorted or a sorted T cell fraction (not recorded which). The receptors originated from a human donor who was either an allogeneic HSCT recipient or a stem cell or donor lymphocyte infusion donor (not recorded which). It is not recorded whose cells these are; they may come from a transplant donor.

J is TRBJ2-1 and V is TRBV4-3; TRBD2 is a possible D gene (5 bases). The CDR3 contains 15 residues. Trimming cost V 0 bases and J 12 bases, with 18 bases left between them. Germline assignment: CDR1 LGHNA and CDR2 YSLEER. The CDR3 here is CASSQDRDVWIVQFF. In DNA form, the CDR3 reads TGCGCCAGCAGCCAAGATCGGGATGTTTGGATTGTGCAGTTCTTC.

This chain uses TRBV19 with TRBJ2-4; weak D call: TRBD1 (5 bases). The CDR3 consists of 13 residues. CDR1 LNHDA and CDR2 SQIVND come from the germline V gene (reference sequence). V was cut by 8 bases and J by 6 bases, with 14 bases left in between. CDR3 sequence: CASHYGAGNIQYF. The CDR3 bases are TGTGCCAGTCATTATGGGGCTGGAAACATTCAGTACTTC.

CDR3 loop: CASRMIGPQRGYTF. As DNA, the CDR3 is TGTGCCAGCAGGATGATAGGGCCCCAAAGAGGCTACACCTTC. The V gene is TRBV2, the J gene TRBJ1-2; D not resolved. Trimming cost V 6 bases and J 8 bases, with 19 bases left between them. The CDR3 totals 14 residues. Germline V gene lookup returns CDR1 SNHLY and CDR2 FYNNEI.

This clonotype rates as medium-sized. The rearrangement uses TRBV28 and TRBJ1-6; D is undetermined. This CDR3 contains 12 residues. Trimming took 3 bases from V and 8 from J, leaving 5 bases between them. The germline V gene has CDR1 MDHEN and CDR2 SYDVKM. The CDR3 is CASSFGDSPLHF. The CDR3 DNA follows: TGTGCCAGCAGTTTCGGGGATTCACCCCTCCACTTT.

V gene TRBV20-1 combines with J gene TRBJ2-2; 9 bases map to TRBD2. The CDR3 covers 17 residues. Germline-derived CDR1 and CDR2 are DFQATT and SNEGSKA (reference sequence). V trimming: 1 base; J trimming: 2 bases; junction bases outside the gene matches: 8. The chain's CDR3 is CSARVASGRPNTGELFF. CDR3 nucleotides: TGCAGTGCTAGAGTCGCGAGCGGGAGGCCCAACACCGGGGAGCTGTTTTTT.

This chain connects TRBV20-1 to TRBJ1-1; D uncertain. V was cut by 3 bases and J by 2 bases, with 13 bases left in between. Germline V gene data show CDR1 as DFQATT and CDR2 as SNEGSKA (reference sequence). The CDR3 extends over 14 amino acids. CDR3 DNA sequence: TGCAGTGCTAGGGAGGGCCTTCTTAACACTGAAGCTTTCTTT. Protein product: CSAREGLLNTEAFF.

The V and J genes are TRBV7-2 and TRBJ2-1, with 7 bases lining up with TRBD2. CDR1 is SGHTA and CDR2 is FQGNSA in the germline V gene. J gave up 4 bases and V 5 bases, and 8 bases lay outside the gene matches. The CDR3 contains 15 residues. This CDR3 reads CASSPSGVEYNEQFF. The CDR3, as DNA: TGTGCCAGCAGCCCCAGCGGGGTTGAGTACAATGAGCAGTTCTTC.

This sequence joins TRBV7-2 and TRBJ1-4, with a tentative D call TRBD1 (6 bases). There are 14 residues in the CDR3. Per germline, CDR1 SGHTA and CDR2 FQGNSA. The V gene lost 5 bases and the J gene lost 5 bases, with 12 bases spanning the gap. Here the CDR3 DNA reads TGTGCCAGCAGCCCGGGCGGGACAAATGAAAAACTGTTTTTT. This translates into CASSPGGTNEKLFF.

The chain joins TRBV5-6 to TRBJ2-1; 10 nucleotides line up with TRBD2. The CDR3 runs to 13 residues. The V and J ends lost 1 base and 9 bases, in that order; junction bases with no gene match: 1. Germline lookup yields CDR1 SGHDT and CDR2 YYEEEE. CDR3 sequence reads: CASSLSSGSEQFF. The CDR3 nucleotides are TGTGCCAGCAGCTTGTCTAGCGGGAGTGAGCAGTTCTTC.

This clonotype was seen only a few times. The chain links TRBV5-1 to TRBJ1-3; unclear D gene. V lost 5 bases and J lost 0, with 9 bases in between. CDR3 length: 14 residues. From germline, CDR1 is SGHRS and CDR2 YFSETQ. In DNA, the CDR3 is TGCGCCAGCAGGGAGATCTCCTCTGGAAACACCATATATTTT. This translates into CASREISSGNTIYF.

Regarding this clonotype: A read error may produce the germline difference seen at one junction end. This CDR3 reads CASSLLVGSDTQYF. CDR3 in DNA: TGTGCTAGCAGCTTACTAGTTGGTTCAGATACGCAGTATTTT. The chain couples TRBV7-7 to TRBJ2-3; possibly TRBD2 for D (5 bases). The germline V gene has CDR1 SSHAT and CDR2 FNYEAQ (reference sequence). This CDR3 spans 14 amino acids.

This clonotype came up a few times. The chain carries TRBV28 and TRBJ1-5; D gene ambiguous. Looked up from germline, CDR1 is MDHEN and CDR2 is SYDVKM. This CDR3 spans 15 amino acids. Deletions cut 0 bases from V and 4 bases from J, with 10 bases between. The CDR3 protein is CASSLWIRNNQPQHF. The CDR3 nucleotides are TGTGCCAGCAGTTTATGGATTAGGAATAATCAGCCCCAGCATTTT.

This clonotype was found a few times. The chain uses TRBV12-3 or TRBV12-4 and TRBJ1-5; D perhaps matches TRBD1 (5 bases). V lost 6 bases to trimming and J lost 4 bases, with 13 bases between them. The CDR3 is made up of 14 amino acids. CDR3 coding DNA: TGTGCCAGCAGGGACCGGGACGGTAATCAGCCCCAGCATTTT. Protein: CASRDRDGNQPQHF.

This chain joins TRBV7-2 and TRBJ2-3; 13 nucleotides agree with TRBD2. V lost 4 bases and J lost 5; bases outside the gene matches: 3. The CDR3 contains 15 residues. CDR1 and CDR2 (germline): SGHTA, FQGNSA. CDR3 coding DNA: TGTGCCAGCAGCTCATGGACTAGCGGGAGAGATACGCAGTATTTT. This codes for CASSSWTSGRDTQYF. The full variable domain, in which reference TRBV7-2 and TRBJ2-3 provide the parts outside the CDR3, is GAGVSQSPSNKVTEKGKDVELRCDPISGHTALYWYRQSLGQGLEFLIYFQGNSAPDKSGLPSDRFSAERTGGSVSTLTIQRTQQEDSAVYLCASSSWTSGRDTQYFGPGTRLTVL.

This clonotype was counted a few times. CDR3 DNA: TGTGCCAGCAGTCGGGGACTTCCTGTGGATGGCTACACCTTC. Its translation is CASSRGLPVDGYTF. The chain couples TRBV5-6 to TRBJ1-2; maybe TRBD1 (5 bases). V lost 5 bases to trimming and J lost 6 bases, with 17 bases between them. Germline V lookup: CDR1 SGHDT, CDR2 YYEEEE. The CDR3 has 14 residues.

The CDR3 coding sequence is TGTGCCAGCTCACCTATCGGACAGGGACGGGTTGGGGGCAATCAGCCCCAGCATTTT. It yields the protein CASSPIGQGRVGGNQPQHF. The chain uses TRBV18 and TRBJ1-5, with 8 bases identical to TRBD1. The CDR3 spans 19 residues. The V and J ends lost 3 bases and 2 bases, in that order; junction bases with no gene match: 15. Germline values: CDR1 KGHSH, CDR2 LQKENI.

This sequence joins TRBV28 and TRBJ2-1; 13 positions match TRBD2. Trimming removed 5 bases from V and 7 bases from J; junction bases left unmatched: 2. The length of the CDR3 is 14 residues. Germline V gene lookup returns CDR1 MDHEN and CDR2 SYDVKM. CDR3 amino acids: CASSRLAGGNEQFF. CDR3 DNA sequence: TGTGCCAGCAGTCGACTAGCGGGAGGAAATGAGCAGTTCTTC. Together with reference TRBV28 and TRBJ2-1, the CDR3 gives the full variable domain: DVKVTQSSRYLVKRTGEKVFLECVQDMDHENMFWYRQDPGLGLRLIYFSYDVKMKEKGDIPEGYSVSREKKERFSLILESASTNQTSMYLCASSRLAGGNEQFFGPGTRLTVL.

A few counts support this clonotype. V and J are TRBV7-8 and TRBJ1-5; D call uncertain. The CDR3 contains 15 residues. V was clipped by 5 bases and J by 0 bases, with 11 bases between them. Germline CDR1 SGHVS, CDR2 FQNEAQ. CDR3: CASSQLYPSNQPQHF. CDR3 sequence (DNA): TGTGCCAGCAGCCAACTTTACCCTAGCAATCAGCCCCAGCATTTT.

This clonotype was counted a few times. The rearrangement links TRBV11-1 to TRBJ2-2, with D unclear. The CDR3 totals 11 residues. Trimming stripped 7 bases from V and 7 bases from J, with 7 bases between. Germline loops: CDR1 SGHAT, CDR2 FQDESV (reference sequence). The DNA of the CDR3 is TGTGCCAGCAACGCCGACGGGGAGCTGTTTTTT. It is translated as CASNADGELFF.

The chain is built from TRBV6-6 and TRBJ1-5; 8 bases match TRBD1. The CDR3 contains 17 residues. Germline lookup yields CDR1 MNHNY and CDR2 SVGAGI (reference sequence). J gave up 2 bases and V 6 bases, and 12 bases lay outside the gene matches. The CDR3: CASSWDRQHSGNQPQHF. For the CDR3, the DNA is TGTGCCAGCAGCTGGGACAGGCAGCATTCTGGCAATCAGCCCCAGCATTTT.

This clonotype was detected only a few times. In nucleotides, the CDR3 is TGTGCCACCAGCAGTTCGGCTATGGACAGGGGGGACTATGGCTACACCTTC. Translating it yields CATSSSAMDRGDYGYTF. The chain recombines TRBV15 with TRBJ1-2; 10 bases map to TRBD1. With V trimmed by 3 bases and J by 3 bases, 10 bases remained unmatched. Germline V lookup: CDR1 LNHNV, CDR2 YYDKDF (reference sequence). CDR3 length equals 17 residues.

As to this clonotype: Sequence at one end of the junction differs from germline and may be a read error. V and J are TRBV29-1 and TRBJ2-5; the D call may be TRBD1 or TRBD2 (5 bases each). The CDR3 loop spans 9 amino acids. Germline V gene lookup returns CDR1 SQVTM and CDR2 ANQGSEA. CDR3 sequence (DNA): TGCAGCGACCGGGACGGCCCGGACTTC. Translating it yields CSDRDGPDF.

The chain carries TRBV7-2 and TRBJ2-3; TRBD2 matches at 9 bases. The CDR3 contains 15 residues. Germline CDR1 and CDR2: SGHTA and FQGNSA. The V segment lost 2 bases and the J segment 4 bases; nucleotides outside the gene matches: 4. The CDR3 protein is CASSLRGRVADTQYF. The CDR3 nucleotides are TGTGCCAGCAGCTTACGCGGGAGGGTCGCAGATACGCAGTATTTT.